Detailed here is one T cell receptor (beta chain). The entry originates in a study of blood T cell repertoires in COVID-19. Turning to the study itself: Whether acute or convalescent, the COVID-19 samples came from the United States, Italy and Spain. PBMCs, B-cell-depleted T cells, or T cells were the source of the cDNA or gDNA that made up the material.

Trimming removed 3 bases from V and 3 bases from J; junction bases left unmatched: 19. CDR1 and CDR2 from the germline V gene are SGHVS and FNYEAQ. This CDR3 is built from 20 residues. Per the study methods: From reference gene primer amplification, estimates of nucleated cell counts were derived. Repertoires were generated with immunoSEQ multiplex PCR, while TCRdb's copy carries only in-frame clones and drops some. The D gene and trimming were derived from the DNA, and the V and J assignments and clone size from that table. The sample yields 150,000 to 200,000 clones, roughly 88% seen once. The chain has TRBV7-6 and TRBJ2-3, with TRBD2 matching 9 bases. The sequenced sample consisted of peripheral blood. The clonotype originates from a woman aged 80 or over with active or convalescent COVID-19. CDR3 in amino acids: CASSFLRMASGAPGTDTQYF. CDR3 nucleotide sequence: TGTGCCAGCAGCTTTCTCAGGATGGCTAGCGGGGCTCCAGGAACAGATACGCAGTATTTT.